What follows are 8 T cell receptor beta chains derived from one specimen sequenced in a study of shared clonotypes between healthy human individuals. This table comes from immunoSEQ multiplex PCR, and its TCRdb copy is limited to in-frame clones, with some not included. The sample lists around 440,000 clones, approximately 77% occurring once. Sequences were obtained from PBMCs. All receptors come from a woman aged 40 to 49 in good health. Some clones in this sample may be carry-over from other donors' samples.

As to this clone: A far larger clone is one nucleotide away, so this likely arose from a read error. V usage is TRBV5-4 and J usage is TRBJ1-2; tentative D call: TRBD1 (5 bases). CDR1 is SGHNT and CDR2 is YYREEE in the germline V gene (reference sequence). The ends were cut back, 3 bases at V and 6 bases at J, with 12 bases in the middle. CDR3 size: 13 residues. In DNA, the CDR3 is TGTGCCAGCAGCTCGGGACGGTCAGATGGCTACACCTTC. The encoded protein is CASSSGRSDGYTF.

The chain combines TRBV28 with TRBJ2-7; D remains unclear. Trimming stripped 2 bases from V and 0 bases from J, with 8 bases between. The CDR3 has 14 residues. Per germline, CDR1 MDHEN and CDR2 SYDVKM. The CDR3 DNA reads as TGTGCCAGCAGTTTAAGAGTGGCCTCCTACGAGCAGTACTTC. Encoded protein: CASSLRVASYEQYF.

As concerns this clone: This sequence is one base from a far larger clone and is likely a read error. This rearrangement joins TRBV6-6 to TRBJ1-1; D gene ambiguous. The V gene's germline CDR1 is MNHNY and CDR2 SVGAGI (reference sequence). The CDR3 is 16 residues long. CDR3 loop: CVSSYSGGGPNTEAFF. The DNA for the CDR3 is TGTGTCAGCAGTTACTCGGGCGGAGGACCGAACACTGAAGCTTTCTTT.

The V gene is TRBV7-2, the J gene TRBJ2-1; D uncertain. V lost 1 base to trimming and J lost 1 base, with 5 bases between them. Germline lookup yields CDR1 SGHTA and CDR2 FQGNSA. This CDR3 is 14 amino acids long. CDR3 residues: CASSLDRSYNEQFF. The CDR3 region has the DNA TGTGCCAGCAGCTTAGACCGATCCTACAATGAGCAGTTCTTC. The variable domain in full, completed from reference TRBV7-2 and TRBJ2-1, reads GAGVSQSPSNKVTEKGKDVELRCDPISGHTALYWYRQSLGQGLEFLIYFQGNSAPDKSGLPSDRFSAERTGGSVSTLTIQRTQQEDSAVYLCASSLDRSYNEQFFGPGTRLTVL.

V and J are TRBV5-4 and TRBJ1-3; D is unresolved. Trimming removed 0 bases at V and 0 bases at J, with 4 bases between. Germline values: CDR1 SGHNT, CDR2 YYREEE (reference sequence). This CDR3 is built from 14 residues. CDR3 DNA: TGTGCCAGCAGCTTGGCCCACTCTGGAAACACCATATATTTT. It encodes CASSLAHSGNTIYF.

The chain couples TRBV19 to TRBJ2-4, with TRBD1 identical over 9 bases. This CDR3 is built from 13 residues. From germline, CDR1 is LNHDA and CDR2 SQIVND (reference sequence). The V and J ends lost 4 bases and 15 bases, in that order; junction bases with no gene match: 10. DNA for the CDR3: TGTGCCAGTAGTACGGTCCCGGGACAGGGTTCGTACTTC. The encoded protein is CASSTVPGQGSYF.

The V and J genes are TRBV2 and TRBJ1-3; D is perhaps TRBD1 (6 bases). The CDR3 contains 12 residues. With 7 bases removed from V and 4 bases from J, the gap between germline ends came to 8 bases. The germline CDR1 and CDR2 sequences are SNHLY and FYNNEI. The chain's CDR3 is CASIRGGNTIYF. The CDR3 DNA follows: TGTGCCAGCATTAGGGGGGGAAACACCATATATTTT.

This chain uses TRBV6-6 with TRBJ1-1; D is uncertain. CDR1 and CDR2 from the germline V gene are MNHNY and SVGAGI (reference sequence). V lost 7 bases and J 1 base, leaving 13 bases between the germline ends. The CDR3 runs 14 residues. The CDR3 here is CASTRLSGNTEAFF. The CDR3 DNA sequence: TGTGCCAGCACCCGTCTTTCAGGGAACACTGAAGCTTTCTTT.